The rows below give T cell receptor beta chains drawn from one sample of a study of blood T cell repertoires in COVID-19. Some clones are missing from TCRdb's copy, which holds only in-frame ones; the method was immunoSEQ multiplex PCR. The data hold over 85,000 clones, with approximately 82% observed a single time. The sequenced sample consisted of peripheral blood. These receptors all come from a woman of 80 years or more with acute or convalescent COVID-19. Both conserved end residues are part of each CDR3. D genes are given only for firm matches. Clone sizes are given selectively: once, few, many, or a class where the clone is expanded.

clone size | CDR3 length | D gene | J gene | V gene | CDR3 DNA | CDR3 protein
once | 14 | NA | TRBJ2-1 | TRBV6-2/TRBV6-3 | TGTGCCAGCAGTTCTCCACAGGAACCCAATGAGCAGTTCTTC | CASSSPQEPNEQFF
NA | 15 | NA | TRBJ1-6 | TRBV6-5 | TGTGCCAGCAGAAGAATGGGGGGAGAAGGGTCACCCCTCCACTTT | CASRRMGGEGSPLHF
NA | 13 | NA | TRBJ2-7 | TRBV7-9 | TGTGCCAGCAGCTTAGGAAGCTCCAACGAGCAGTACTTC | CASSLGSSNEQYF
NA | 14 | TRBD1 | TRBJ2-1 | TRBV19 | TGTGCCAGTAGTAGCGGGACAGGGTTAGGTGAGCAGTTCTTC | CASSSGTGLGEQFF
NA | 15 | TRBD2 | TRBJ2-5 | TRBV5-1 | TGCGCCAGCAGCTTGGGGACTAGCGGGCAAGAGACCCAGTACTTC | CASSLGTSGQETQYF
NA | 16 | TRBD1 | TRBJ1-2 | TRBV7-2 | TGTGCCAGCAGCTTAATGACAGGGAGTTTATACTATGGCTACACCTTC | CASSLMTGSLYYGYTF
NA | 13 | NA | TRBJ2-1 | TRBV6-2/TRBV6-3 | TGTGCCAGCAGTACTACAGGGAACAATGAGCAGTTCTTC | CASSTTGNNEQFF
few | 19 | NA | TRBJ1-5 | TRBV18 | TGTGCCAGCTCATCTTTTAGGCGGGCTTACGTAGGCCTCAATCAGCCCCAGCATTTT | CASSSFRRAYVGLNQPQHF
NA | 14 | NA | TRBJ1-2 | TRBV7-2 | TGTGCCAGCAGCTTAAGGCGACAGGTGGATGGCTACACCTTC | CASSLRRQVDGYTF
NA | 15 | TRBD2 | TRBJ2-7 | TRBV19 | TGTGCCAGTAGTATGGGGGCGGGAGGAATCTACGAGCAGTACTTC | CASSMGAGGIYEQYF
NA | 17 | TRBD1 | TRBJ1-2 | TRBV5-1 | TGCGCCAGCAGCTTGGCCCCGGGACAGGGGGCGAACTATGGCTACACCTTC | CASSLAPGQGANYGYTF
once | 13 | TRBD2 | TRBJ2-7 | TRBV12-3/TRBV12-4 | TGTGCCAGCACGGGGGGAGCGGTCTACGAGCAGTACTTC | CASTGGAVYEQYF
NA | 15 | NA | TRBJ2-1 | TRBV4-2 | TGTGCCAGCAGCCAAGATACAGGGCCTTGGAATGAGCAGTTCTTC | CASSQDTGPWNEQFF
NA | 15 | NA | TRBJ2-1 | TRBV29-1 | TGCAGCGTTGCTACCGGGACACTTTCCTACAATGAGCAGTTCTTC | CSVATGTLSYNEQFF
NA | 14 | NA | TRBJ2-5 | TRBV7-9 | TGTGCCAGCAGCCCCTCAGGGTTCCAAGAGACCCAGTACTTC | CASSPSGFQETQYF
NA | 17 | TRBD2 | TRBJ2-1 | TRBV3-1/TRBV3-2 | TGTGCCAGCAGCCAGGCGGGAGGGCCCTCCGTCCACAATGAGCAGTTCTTC | CASSQAGGPSVHNEQFF
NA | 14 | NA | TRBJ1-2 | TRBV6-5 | TGTGCCAGCAGGGAGCTGCTCGGAGGCTATGGCTACACCTTC | CASRELLGGYGYTF
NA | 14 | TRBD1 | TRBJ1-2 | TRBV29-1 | TGCAGCGCCTCCACAGGGGGCGCCTCCTATGGCTACACCTTC | CSASTGGASYGYTF
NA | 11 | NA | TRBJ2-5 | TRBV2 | TGTGCCAGCAGTGAACGGGAGACCCAGTACTTC | CASSERETQYF
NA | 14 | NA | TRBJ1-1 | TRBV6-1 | TGTGCCAGCAGTGAAGAGGTGGCGGGGGGAAGGGCTTTCTTT | CASSEEVAGGRAFF
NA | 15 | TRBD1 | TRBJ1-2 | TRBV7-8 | TGTGCCAGCAGCCCAGGGACAGGGGCCGACTATGGCTACACCTTC | CASSPGTGADYGYTF
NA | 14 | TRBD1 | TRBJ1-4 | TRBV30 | TGTGCCTGGAGTCGGGGGACAGGGGGTGAAAAACTGTTTTTT | CAWSRGTGGEKLFF
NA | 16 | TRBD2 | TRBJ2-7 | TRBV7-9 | TGTGCCAGCAGCTTAGCCCTAGCGGCCCTCTCCTACGAGCAGTACTTC | CASSLALAALSYEQYF
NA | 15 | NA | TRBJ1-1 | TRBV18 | TGTGCCAGCTCATTAAGTCGGAGTGTTGCAACTGAAGCTTTCTTT | CASSLSRSVATEAFF
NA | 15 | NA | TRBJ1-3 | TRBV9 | TGTGCCAGCAGCGCCTACGGGGGGACAGGAAACACCATATATTTT | CASSAYGGTGNTIYF
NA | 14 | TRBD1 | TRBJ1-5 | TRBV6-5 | TGTGCCAGCAGTTGGGGGACAGGCGGTCAGCCCCAGCATTTT | CASSWGTGGQPQHF
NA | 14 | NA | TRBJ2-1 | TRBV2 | TGTGCCAGCAGGGCGCGGGGTGCCTACAATGAGCAGTTCTTC | CASRARGAYNEQFF
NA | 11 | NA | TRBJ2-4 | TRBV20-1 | TGCAGTGCTGGGGCACAAAACATTCAGTACTTC | CSAGAQNIQYF
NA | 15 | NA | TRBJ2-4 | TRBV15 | TGTGCCACCAGCAGAGATCCGTCAGGTGAAAACATTCAGTACTTC | CATSRDPSGENIQYF
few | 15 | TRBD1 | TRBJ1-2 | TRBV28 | TGTGCCAGCAGAACCGGAGACAGGGTGAGCTATGGCTACACCTTC | CASRTGDRVSYGYTF
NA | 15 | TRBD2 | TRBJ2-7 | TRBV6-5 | TGTGCCAGCAGCCGCACTAGCGGGGCCTCCTACGAGCAGTACTTC | CASSRTSGASYEQYF
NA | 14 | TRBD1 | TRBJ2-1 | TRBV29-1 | TGCAGCGCCTTCGGGACAGCCTCCTACAATGAGCAGTTCTTC | CSAFGTASYNEQFF
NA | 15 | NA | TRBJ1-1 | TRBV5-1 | TGCGCCAGCAGCTTGCCCAACGGGGAGGCGTTGGAAGCTTTCTTT | CASSLPNGEALEAFF
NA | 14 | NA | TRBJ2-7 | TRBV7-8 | TGTGCCAGCAGCTTAGTTAGGGGGTCCTACGAGCAGTACTTC | CASSLVRGSYEQYF
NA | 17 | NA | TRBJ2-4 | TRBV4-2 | TGTGCCAGCAGCCAAGATTTGGTTCGAGTCGCCAAAAACATTCAGTACTTC | CASSQDLVRVAKNIQYF
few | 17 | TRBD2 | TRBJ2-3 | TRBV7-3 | TGTGCCAGCAGCTTAAGACTAGCTGGGGCGGGCACAGATACGCAGTATTTT | CASSLRLAGAGTDTQYF
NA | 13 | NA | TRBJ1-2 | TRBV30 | TGTGCCTGGAGTGTAAACGGGGGGTATGGCTACACCTTC | CAWSVNGGYGYTF
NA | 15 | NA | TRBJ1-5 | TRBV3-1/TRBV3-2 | TGTGCCAGCAGCCAAGGTAGGGGTGGGAATCAGCCCCAGCATTTT | CASSQGRGGNQPQHF
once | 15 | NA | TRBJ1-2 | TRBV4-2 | TGTGCCAGCAGCGAGGGACCGGAGGGGCCCTATGGCTACACCTTC | CASSEGPEGPYGYTF
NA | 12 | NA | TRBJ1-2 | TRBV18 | TGTGCCAGCTCACCCGAGGACTATGGCTACACCTTC | CASSPEDYGYTF
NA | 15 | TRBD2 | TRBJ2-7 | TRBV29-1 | TGCAGCGTTGAGTTGAGACTAGCGGTCCGATACGAGCAGTACTTC | CSVELRLAVRYEQYF